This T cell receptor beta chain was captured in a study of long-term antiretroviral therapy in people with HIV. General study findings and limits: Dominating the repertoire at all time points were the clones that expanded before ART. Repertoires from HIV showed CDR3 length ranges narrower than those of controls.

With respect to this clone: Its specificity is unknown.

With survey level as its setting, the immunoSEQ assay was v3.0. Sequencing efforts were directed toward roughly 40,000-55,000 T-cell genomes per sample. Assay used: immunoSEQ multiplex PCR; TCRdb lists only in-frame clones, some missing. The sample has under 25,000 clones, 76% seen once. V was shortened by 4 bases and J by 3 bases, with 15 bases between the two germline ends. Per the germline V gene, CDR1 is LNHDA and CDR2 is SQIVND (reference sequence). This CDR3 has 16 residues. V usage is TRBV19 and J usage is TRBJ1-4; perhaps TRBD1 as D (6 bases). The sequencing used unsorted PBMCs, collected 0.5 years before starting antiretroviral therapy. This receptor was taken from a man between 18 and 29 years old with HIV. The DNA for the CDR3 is TGTGCCAGTAGTAGGTCCTACAGGGCCTCTAATGAAAAACTGTTTTTT. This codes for CASSRSYRASNEKLFF.